The source of this T cell receptor beta chain is a study of blood T cell repertoires in COVID-19. Study at large: Samples of COVID-19 (acute and convalescent) were obtained from the United States, Italy and Spain. Nucleic acid was either cDNA or gDNA, and it came from T cells, B-cell-depleted T cells, or PBMCs.

CDR1 is KGHSH, CDR2 LQKENI, per germline. The CDR3 spans 15 residues. V dropped 6 bases and J dropped 3; count of bases not matched to a gene: 4. Original handling: How many nucleated cells were present was estimated from reference gene primer amplification. Clones were read by immunoSEQ multiplex PCR, and TCRdb kept only the in-frame ones, dropping some. V and J calls and clone size are copied from that table; D and trimming were computed from the DNA. The profile shows 140,000 or so clones, 75% to 90% of them singletons. This sequence was found in a woman at least 80 years old with acute or convalescent COVID-19. This chain uses TRBV18 with TRBJ2-2, with TRBD1 identical over 10 bases. The material sequenced was peripheral blood. This CDR3 reads CASSIGTGDTGELFF. The CDR3 nucleotides are TGTGCCAGCTCCATCGGGACAGGGGACACCGGGGAGCTGTTTTTT.